Listed below are T cell receptor beta chains from one sample, sequenced in a study of regulatory T cells. The repertoire was sequenced with immunoSEQ multiplex PCR; TCRdb's copy has only in-frame clones and lacks some. This sample has tens of thousands of clones; roughly 90% occur once, and the top ten carry about 2.4%. Sequenced material: conventional CD4+ T cells sorted from blood. Receptor source: a person aged 18 to 29 with CD3G deficiency. The CDR3 runs from the conserved cysteine through the conserved F or W. Each record gives: V gene, J gene, D gene, CDR3 length, clone size, CDR3 DNA, CDR3 protein. A D gene is named only where the DNA matches it firmly. Clone size is shown for a subset of rows, as once, few, many or a class of expanded clone.

>TRBV2|TRBJ2-1|TRBD2|16|NA
TGTGCCAGCAGTGGAGATACTAGCGGGGGGGCCAGTGAGCAGTTCTTC
CASSGDTSGGASEQFF
>TRBV6-1|TRBJ2-7|NA|13|NA
TGTGCCAGCAGTATTATGACCGGACACGAGCAGTACTTC
CASSIMTGHEQYF
>TRBV6-5|TRBJ2-2|NA|14|NA
TGTGCCAGCAGACGTTACAGGAGCACCGGGGAGCTGTTTTTT
CASRRYRSTGELFF
>TRBV6-1|TRBJ2-7|NA|14|NA
TGTGCCAGCAGTGAAGGGGCAGGTGCCTACGAGCAGTACTTC
CASSEGAGAYEQYF
>TRBV6-1|TRBJ2-7|NA|14|NA
TGTGCCAGCAGTGAAGCCAGGGGCCCCTACGAGCAGTACTTC
CASSEARGPYEQYF
>TRBV6-1|TRBJ2-7|NA|12|NA
TGTGCCAGCAGTGACCAGGGTCACGAGCAGTACTTC
CASSDQGHEQYF
>TRBV6-1|TRBJ1-5|TRBD1|15|NA
TGTGCCAGCAGTGCAACAGGGGGCACTGGACAGCCCCAGCATTTT
CASSATGGTGQPQHF
>TRBV19|TRBJ2-2|NA|15|NA
TGTGCCAGTAGTTCCGGGACCGCGAACACCGGGGAGCTGTTTTTT
CASSSGTANTGELFF
>TRBV19|TRBJ1-2|NA|14|few
TGTGCCAGTAGTCTACGGATCGCCAACTATGGCTACACCTTC
CASSLRIANYGYTF
>TRBV6-1|TRBJ2-7|TRBD1|15|NA
TGTGCCAGCAGGAATCCGGGACAGGGGAACTACGAGCAGTACTTC
CASRNPGQGNYEQYF
>TRBV7-8|TRBJ2-1|NA|15|NA
TGTGCCAGCAGCCCCCATTTGGGACTCTACAATGAGCAGTTCTTC
CASSPHLGLYNEQFF
>TRBV7-8|TRBJ2-3|TRBD2|18|NA
TGTGCCAGCAGCCGGGGACTAGCGGGAGGGCCAGCCACAGATACGCAGTATTTT
CASSRGLAGGPATDTQYF
>TRBV6-1|TRBJ1-6|NA|15|NA
TGTGCCAGCAGACGAGGACGGCTAGATAATTCACCCCTCCACTTT
CASRRGRLDNSPLHF
>TRBV28|TRBJ1-5|TRBD1|16|NA
TGTGCCAGCAGTAGGACAGGGGGCGGTAGCAATCAGCCCCAGCATTTT
CASSRTGGGSNQPQHF
>TRBV5-1|TRBJ1-2|NA|13|NA
TGCGCCAGCAGCTTAGGGGCGAACTATGGCTACACCTTC
CASSLGANYGYTF
>TRBV5-1|TRBJ2-1|NA|13|NA
TGCGCCAGCAGCTTGAACCCCGTACGGGAGCAGTTCTTC
CASSLNPVREQFF
>TRBV6-6|TRBJ1-2|NA|14|NA
TGTGCCAGCAGTTACCCAGGGACCAGCTATGGCTACACCTTC
CASSYPGTSYGYTF
>TRBV7-9|TRBJ2-5|NA|14|NA
TGTGCCAGCAGCTTAGGCCAAATCCAAGAGACCCAGTACTTC
CASSLGQIQETQYF
>TRBV27|TRBJ2-1|TRBD1|14|NA
TGTGCCAGCGCCCGGGACAGACCATACAATGAGCAGTTCTTC
CASARDRPYNEQFF
>TRBV6-6|TRBJ2-1|TRBD2|13|NA
TGTGCCAGCAGGACTAGCGGGGGCAATGAGCAGTTCTTC
CASRTSGGNEQFF
>TRBV28|TRBJ1-1|NA|14|NA
TGTGCCAGCAGTCCCCCAGGAATGAACACTGAAGCTTTCTTT
CASSPPGMNTEAFF
>TRBV30|TRBJ2-3|NA|14|NA
TGTGCCTGGAGCCGGGACGCAGGCACAGATACGCAGTATTTT
CAWSRDAGTDTQYF
>TRBV7-9|TRBJ2-5|TRBD1|14|once
TGTGCCAGCAGCTTCGCCGGGACAGCGGAGACCCAGTACTTC
CASSFAGTAETQYF
>TRBV10-3|TRBJ2-3|NA|14|NA
TGTGCCATCAAAGGAGGGGGCCCGGCAGATACGCAGTATTTT
CAIKGGGPADTQYF
>TRBV18|TRBJ2-5|NA|13|NA
TGTGCCAGCTCACCACCCAGCCAAGAGACCCAGTACTTC
CASSPPSQETQYF
>TRBV6-1|TRBJ2-1|NA|15|once
TGTGCCAGCAGAGGGGGGCGGGAGAGGAGTTATGAGCAGTTCTTC
CASRGGRERSYEQFF
>TRBV6-1|TRBJ2-5|TRBD1|13|NA
TGTGCCAGCAGGAGGGGGCGGCAAGAGACCCAGTACTTC
CASRRGRQETQYF
>TRBV6-1|TRBJ2-7|TRBD1|14|NA
TGTGCCAGCAGAACTGGGGACAGGCGCTACGAGCAGTACTTC
CASRTGDRRYEQYF
>TRBV6-6|TRBJ1-2|TRBD1|14|NA
TGTGCCAGCAGTTACCGACAGGGACGGGATGGCTACACCTTC
CASSYRQGRDGYTF
>TRBV6-1|TRBJ1-3|NA|15|few
TGTGCCAGCAGTGAGATGCTACTACCTGGAAACACCATATATTTT
CASSEMLLPGNTIYF
>TRBV28|TRBJ2-7|NA|14|NA
TGTGCCAGCAGTTTAACCGGGATCTCCCACGAGCAGTACTTC
CASSLTGISHEQYF
>TRBV11-2|TRBJ2-7|TRBD2|14|NA
TGTGCCAGCAGCCGAGCGGGAGGAGCGCGGGAGCAGTACTTC
CASSRAGGAREQYF
>TRBV28|TRBJ2-7|NA|13|NA
TGTGCCAGCAATCGGGGACTCGGGCGCGAGCAGTACTTC
CASNRGLGREQYF
>TRBV7-9|TRBJ2-1|NA|16|once
TGTGCCAGCAGCCGGGGCGGGCCCCTTTCCTACAATGAGCAGTTCTTC
CASSRGGPLSYNEQFF
>TRBV9|TRBJ2-7|NA|13|NA
TGTGCCAGCAGCGTACAGGGTCCCTTCGAGCAGTACTTC
CASSVQGPFEQYF
>TRBV5-1|TRBJ2-3|TRBD1|16|NA
TGCGCCAGCAGCTTGGGGGACAGGGCCTCTGGAGATACGCAGTATTTT
CASSLGDRASGDTQYF
>TRBV5-1|TRBJ2-7|NA|12|NA
TGCGCCAGCAGCTTGGGTGAAGGGGCGCAGTACTTC
CASSLGEGAQYF
>TRBV6-6|TRBJ1-1|NA|12|NA
TGTGCCAGCAGTTACGGGGGTGGCGAGGCTTTCTTT
CASSYGGGEAFF
>TRBV28|TRBJ1-1|NA|12|NA
TGTGCCAGCAGTTTGGGGACCACTGAAGCTTTCTTT
CASSLGTTEAFF
>TRBV5-1|TRBJ2-3|NA|15|NA
TGCGCCAGCAGCTTGGGGACAGTTAACACAGATACGCAGTATTTT
CASSLGTVNTDTQYF
>TRBV4-1|TRBJ1-1|NA|13|NA
TGCGCCAGCAGCCCTACCTCTTACACTGAAGCTTTCTTT
CASSPTSYTEAFF
>TRBV28|TRBJ1-1|NA|16|medium-sized
TGTGCCAGCAGTTTAGTGGGGGCCCGATCTCCGGATGAAGCTTTCTTT
CASSLVGARSPDEAFF
>TRBV6-1|TRBJ1-4|NA|15|NA
TGTGCCAGCAGTGAAACGGGTTGGACTAATGAAAAACTGTTTTTT
CASSETGWTNEKLFF
>TRBV21-1|TRBJ1-2|NA|15|NA
TGTGCCAGCAGCAAAGGGGGACAGGGACGGGTAGGCTACACCTTC
CASSKGGQGRVGYTF
>TRBV11-3|TRBJ1-2|NA|15|NA
TGTGCCAGCAGCCTGAGGACGGGGGCCAGCTATGGCTACACCTTC
CASSLRTGASYGYTF